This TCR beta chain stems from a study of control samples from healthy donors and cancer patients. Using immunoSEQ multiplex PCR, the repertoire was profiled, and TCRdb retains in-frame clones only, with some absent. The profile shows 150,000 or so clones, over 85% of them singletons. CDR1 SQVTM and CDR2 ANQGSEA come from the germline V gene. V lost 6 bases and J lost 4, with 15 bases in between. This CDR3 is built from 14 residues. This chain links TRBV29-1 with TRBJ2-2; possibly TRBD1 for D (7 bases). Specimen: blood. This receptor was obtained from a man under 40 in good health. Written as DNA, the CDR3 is TGCAGCGTCCGCGGGGCAGGGGGCACCGGGGAGCTGTTTTTT. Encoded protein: CSVRGAGGTGELFF.